This paragraph reports one T cell receptor (beta chain). Its antigen is not identified. The rectum was sampled with one to two pinch biopsies at colonoscopy. This sample is part of a study of pediatric ulcerative colitis. Whole-study findings and limits: Repertoires came from total lymphocyte DNA, not specific subsets. A couple of patients' blood samples yielded substantially fewer templates.

Method: immunoSEQ multiplex PCR; TCRdb's copy keeps in-frame clones and lacks some. The repertoire holds some 10,000 clones, approximately 80% seen once, with 3% to 4% in the top ten. Germline CDR1 SQVTM, CDR2 ANQGSEA. V was clipped by 1 base and J by 6 bases, with 9 bases between them. The CDR3 is made up of 12 amino acids. The receptor comes from a girl aged 10-17 years who was a control in a study of pediatric ulcerative colitis. This chain connects TRBV29-1 to TRBJ2-5; D gene ambiguous. The sequencing sample was made of gut tissue. CDR3 region: CSVEVGLQTQYF. DNA for the CDR3: TGCAGCGTTGAAGTGGGGTTGCAGACCCAGTACTTC. The variable domain in full, completed from reference TRBV29-1 and TRBJ2-5, reads SAVISQKPSRDICQRGTSLTIQCQVDSQVTMMFWYRQQPGQSLTLIATANQGSEATYESGFVIDKFPISRPNLTFSTLTVSNMSPEDSSIYLCSVEVGLQTQYFGPGTRLLVL.